This T cell receptor (beta chain) emerged from a study of blood T cells in healthy people across ages. The ends were cut back, 1 base at V and 4 bases at J, with 15 bases in the middle. The length of the CDR3 is 16 residues. Germline V gene lookup returns CDR1 KGHDR and CDR2 SFDVKD. Next came a second PCR, run for about 6 to 11 cycles, which used a sample-barcoded 5' primer along with a J-beta primer mix. TCRdb passed the 5' RACE reads through MiXCR, listing each CDR3 protein once. The sample holds about 930,000 distinct CDR3 sequences, about 27% seen once. Another study also made use of these data, one on T cells of mothers and their children. As that report states: Reads obtained per mother exceeded 9 million TCR beta CDR3 reads, with several million obtained per child.

The sequenced material came from blood. The sequence derives from a middle-aged woman in good health. The rearrangement links TRBV24-1 to TRBJ1-1; D is possibly TRBD1 (5 bases). The CDR3 DNA reads as TGTGCCACCAGTGATTTTATCGGGCGTAGGGGCACTGAAGCTTTCTTT. Protein: CATSDFIGRRGTEAFF.